This TCR beta chain came from a study of control samples from healthy donors and cancer patients. Trimming stripped 4 bases from V and 2 bases from J, with 9 bases between. The CDR3 is made up of 13 amino acids. Per germline, CDR1 SGHRS and CDR2 YFSETQ. Repertoires were generated with immunoSEQ multiplex PCR, while TCRdb's copy carries only in-frame clones and drops some. The sample gives fewer than 200,000 clones, around nine tenths of which show up once; 1.1% to 1.5% is in the top ten. The V call is TRBV5-1, the J call TRBJ2-5; no definite D call. Material: blood. This receptor was obtained from a man aged 25 to 40 in good health. The CDR3 DNA follows: TGCGCCAGCAGCGCGGACCGTCAAGAGACCCAGTACTTC. Residues: CASSADRQETQYF. The variable domain in full, with the rest retrieved from reference TRBV5-1 and TRBJ2-5, is KAGVTQTPRYLIKTRGQQVTLSCSPISGHRSVSWYQQTPGQGLQFLFEYFSETQRNKGNFPGRFSGRQFSNSRSEMNVSTLELGDSALYLCASSADRQETQYFGPGTRLLVL.